The subject of this entry is one T cell receptor beta chain. It lacks a known antigen. The input lacks base qualities; no much larger clone sits a single base away. This entry is derived from a study of T cells in tumors after PD-1 blockade (dated by TCRdb to between 2018 and 2021). Notes on the research overall: Patients with prior checkpoint blockade, systemic immunosuppressant use, or recent radiotherapy or other anti-cancer therapy within 4 weeks were excluded. Paired single-cell RNA and TCR sequencing was done in the study on site-matched tumors from patients with BCC or SCC, both before and after anti-PD-1 therapy. Patients were treated with either pembrolizumab 200 mg every 3 weeks or cemiplimab 350 mg every 2 weeks. A subset of patients also received ongoing daily vismodegib 150 mg during anti-PD-1 treatment. RECIST version 1.1 was used to evaluate clinical response. An average of approximately 27,000 TCR templates (range about 554-99,264) and 6,000 or so unique clonotypes was obtained for tumor samples, roughly 18-fold deeper than single-cell TCR sequencing.

Deep TCRbeta sequencing was performed with the immunoSEQ platform. From the authors' description of their analysis: For further analysis, only productive rearrangements were exported out of the immunoSEQ Analyzer. A two-sided binomial test at Bonferroni-corrected P below 0.01 was used to call clones with significant expansion or contraction between timepoints. T cell phenotypes were assigned to bulk TCRbeta clonotypes by matching the clonotypes to single-cell RNA+TCR-seq clones that had the same TCRbeta sequence. Clone enrichment in tumor was calculated as tumor frequency divided by PBMC frequency from bulk TCR sequencing. GLIPH was used to sort TCRs into specificity groups, which are clusters of distinct TCRs that likely recognize common antigens through shared CDR3 motifs. What TCRdb holds here is the immuneACCESS table cut down to in-frame rearrangements. Part of the clones is not present; checked against another copy, under half of the missing clones reflect an unresolved V gene, and the others are unexplained. That table gives V, J and clone size, and the DNA gave D and trimming. The sample yields thousands of clones; around 71% were counted once. Around 16% of the sample is in the top ten clones.

Study-wide conclusions, independent of this receptor: Exhausted CD8+ clones expanded after therapy were mostly novel clonotypes undetected pre-treatment, suggesting clonal replacement rather than reinvigoration of pre-existing clones. Clonal replacement appeared only between pre- and post-treatment samples, not between two pre-treatment samples, arguing against biopsy timing or location artifacts. Where the novel T cell clones came from was not identified, and possible sources could include lymphoid organs or rare unexpanded clones inside the tumor or in the tumor periphery. About 41% of tumor TCR clonotypes were detected in blood, and some novel exhausted tumor clones were observed in pre-treatment blood, which was taken as suggesting peripheral recruitment.

Deletion took 2 bases off V and 1 base off J, with a span of 5 bases between the germline ends. CDR3 length: 13 amino acids, cysteine to phenylalanine. Kept here is only the CDR3 DNA, which spans 39 bases and is read in frame from base 1. From a lookup of the germline V gene, CDR1 and CDR2 are KGHSH and LQKENI. This specimen's time point label, per the study, means: first of two post-therapy site-matched biopsies roughly 2 months apart. The tumor biopsies were site-matched, meaning the biopsies were taken from the same primary tumor before and after PD-1 blockade. Genomic DNA extracted from tumor biopsies or peripheral blood was used for bulk TCRbeta sequencing, with input ranging from roughly 616 ng to 6,500 ng. Bulk TCRbeta sequencing was performed on remaining biopsy material to increase sensitivity for rare clonotypes compared with single-cell TCR sequencing. Histologically proven advanced or metastatic basal or squamous cell carcinoma was present in all patients, all of whom were poor candidates for surgical resection. The basal cell carcinoma cohort comprised about eleven patients, of whom 8 had bulk tumor TCR sequencing. Fresh biopsies came from the site of the primary tumor, and part of the tissue was kept in RNAlater for exome and bulk TCR sequencing.

Sequences were derived from tumor tissue, sampled after anti-PD-1 treatment. The chain employs TRBV18 and TRBJ1-1, with no reliable assignment of the D segment. The TCR comes from a human donor with basal cell carcinoma. The nucleotide sequence reads as follows: TGTGCCAGCTCACCAACAGCGAACACTGAAGCTTTCTTT. Its protein is CASSPTANTEAFF.